Given below is one TCR beta chain in context. The data originate from a study of low-dose radiotherapy and immunotherapy resistance in tumors. Primers targeting TRAV and TRBV primed first-strand cDNA, covering alpha and beta chains. TCR amplification used roughly 18 PCR cycles, a constant-region primer and a V-primer adapter. TCRdb used MiXCR to reprocess the reads, holding one entry per CDR3 protein. The sample consists of 64,000 or so distinct CDR3 sequences, around 32% of them appearing once. Sample time point: before trial treatment. V was cut by 1 base and J by 3 bases, with 4 bases left in between. Germline loops: CDR1 SGHNT, CDR2 YYREEE (reference sequence). The CDR3 is 13 amino acids.

The sequencing used PBMCs, collected before treatment. The receptor comes from a female donor with ovarian cancer. The chain recombines TRBV5-4 with TRBJ2-2, with D unclear. CDR3 in DNA: TGTGCCAGCAGCTTGTACGACACCGGGGAGCTGTTTTTT. This sequence encodes CASSLYDTGELFF.